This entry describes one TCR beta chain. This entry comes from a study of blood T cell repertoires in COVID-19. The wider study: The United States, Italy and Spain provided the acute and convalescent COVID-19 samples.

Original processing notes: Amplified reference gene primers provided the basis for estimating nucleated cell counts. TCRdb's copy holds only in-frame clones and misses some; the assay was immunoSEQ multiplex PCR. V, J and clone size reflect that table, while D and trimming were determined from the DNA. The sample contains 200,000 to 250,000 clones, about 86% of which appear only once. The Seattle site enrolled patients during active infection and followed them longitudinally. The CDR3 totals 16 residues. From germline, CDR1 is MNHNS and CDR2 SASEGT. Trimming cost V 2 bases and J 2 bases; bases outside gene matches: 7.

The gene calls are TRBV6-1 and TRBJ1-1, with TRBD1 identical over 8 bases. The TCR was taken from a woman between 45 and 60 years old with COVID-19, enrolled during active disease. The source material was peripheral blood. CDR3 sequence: CASSERTGGINTEAFF. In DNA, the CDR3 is TGTGCCAGCAGTGAAAGAACAGGGGGAATAAACACTGAAGCTTTCTTT.